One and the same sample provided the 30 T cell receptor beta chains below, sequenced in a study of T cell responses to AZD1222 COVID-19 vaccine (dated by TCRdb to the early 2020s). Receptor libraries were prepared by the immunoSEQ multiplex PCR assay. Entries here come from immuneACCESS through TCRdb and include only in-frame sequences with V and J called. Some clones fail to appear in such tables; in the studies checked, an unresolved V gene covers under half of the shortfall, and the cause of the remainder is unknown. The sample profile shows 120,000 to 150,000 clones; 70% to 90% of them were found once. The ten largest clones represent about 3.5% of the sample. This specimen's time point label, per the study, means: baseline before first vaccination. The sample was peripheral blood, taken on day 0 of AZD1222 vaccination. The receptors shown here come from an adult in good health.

This CDR3 reads CASSLAPNTEAFF. DNA of the CDR3: TGTGCCAGCAGCTTGGCCCCGAACACTGAAGCTTTCTTT. The chain has TRBV9 and TRBJ1-1; D remains unclear. Germline V gives CDR1 SGDLS, CDR2 YYNGEE. There are 13 residues in the CDR3. V was shortened by 4 bases and J by 1 base, with 8 bases between the two germline ends.

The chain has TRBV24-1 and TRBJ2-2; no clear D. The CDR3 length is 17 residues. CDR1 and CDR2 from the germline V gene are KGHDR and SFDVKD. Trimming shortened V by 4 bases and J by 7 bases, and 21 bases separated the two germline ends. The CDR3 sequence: CATSDQDPRSMVGELFF. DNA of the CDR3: TGTGCCACCAGTGACCAGGACCCGAGGAGTATGGTCGGGGAGCTGTTTTTT.

CDR3 residues: CASSHTVNGYTF. As DNA, the CDR3 is TGTGCCAGCAGCCATACAGTGAATGGCTACACCTTC. The chain has TRBV6-5 and TRBJ1-2; no firm D call. CDR1 is MNHEY, CDR2 SVGAGI, per germline. This CDR3 has 12 amino acids. V gave up 6 bases and J gave up 6 bases, with 11 bases separating them.

In DNA form, the CDR3 reads TGTGCCAGTTGTGGGGGCTACAATGAGCAGTTCTTC. It translates to CASCGGYNEQFF. The chain uses TRBV25-1 and TRBJ2-1; D possibly uses TRBD1 or TRBD2 (5 bases each). The CDR3 has 12 amino acids. Germline V gives CDR1 MGHDK, CDR2 SYGVNS. Trimming cost V 9 bases and J 3 bases, with 9 bases left between them. The variable domain in full, with the rest retrieved from reference TRBV25-1 and TRBJ2-1, is EADIYQTPRYLVIGTGKKITLECSQTMGHDKMYWYQQDPGMELHLIHYSYGVNSTEKGDLSSESTVSRIRTEHFPLTLESARPSHTSQYLCASCGGYNEQFFGPGTRLTVL.

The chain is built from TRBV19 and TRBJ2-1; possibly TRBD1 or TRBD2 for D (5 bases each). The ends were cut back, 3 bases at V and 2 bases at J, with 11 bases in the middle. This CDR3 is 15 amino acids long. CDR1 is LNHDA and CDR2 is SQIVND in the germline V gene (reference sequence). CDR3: CASSIAGGPYNEQFF. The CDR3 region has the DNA TGTGCCAGTAGTATTGCTGGGGGACCCTACAATGAGCAGTTCTTC. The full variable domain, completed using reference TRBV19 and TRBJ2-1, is DGGITQSPKYLFRKEGQNVTLSCEQNLNHDAMYWYRQDPGQGLRLIYYSQIVNDFQKGDIAEGYSVSREKKESFPLTVTSAQKNPTAFYLCASSIAGGPYNEQFFGPGTRLTVL.

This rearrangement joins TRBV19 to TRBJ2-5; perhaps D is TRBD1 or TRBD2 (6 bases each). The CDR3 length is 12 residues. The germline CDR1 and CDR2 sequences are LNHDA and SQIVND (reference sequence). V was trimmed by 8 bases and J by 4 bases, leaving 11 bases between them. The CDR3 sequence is CASAGGRETQYF. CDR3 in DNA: TGTGCCAGTGCTGGGGGGCGAGAGACCCAGTACTTC.

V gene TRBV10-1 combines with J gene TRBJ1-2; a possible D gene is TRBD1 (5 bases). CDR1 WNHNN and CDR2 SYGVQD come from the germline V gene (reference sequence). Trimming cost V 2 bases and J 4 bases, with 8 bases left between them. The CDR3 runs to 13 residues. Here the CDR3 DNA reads TGCGCCAGCAGTGAGGAGGGGTCCTATGGCTACACCTTC. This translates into CASSEEGSYGYTF.

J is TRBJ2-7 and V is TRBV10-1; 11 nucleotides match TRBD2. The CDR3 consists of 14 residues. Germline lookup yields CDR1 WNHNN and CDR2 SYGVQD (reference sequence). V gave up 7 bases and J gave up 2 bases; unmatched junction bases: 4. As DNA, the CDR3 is TGCGCCAGCACCGGGACTAGCGGACCCTACGAGCAGTACTTC. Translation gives CASTGTSGPYEQYF.

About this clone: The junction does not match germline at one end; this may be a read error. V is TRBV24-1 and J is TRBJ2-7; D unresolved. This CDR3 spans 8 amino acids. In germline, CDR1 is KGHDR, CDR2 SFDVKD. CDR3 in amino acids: CATSAQPF. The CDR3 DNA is TGTGCCACCAGTGCACAACCCTTC.

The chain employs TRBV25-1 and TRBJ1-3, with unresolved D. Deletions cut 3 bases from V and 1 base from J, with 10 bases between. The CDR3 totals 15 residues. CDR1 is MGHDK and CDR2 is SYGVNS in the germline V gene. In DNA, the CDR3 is TGTGCCAGCAGTGATGGGTTACAATCTGGAAACACCATATATTTT. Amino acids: CASSDGLQSGNTIYF.

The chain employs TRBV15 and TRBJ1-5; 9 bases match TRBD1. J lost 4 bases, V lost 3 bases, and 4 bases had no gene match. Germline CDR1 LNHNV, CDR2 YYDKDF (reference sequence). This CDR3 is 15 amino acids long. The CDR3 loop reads CATSRAGTGNQPQHF. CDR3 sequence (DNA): TGTGCCACCAGCAGGGCGGGGACAGGGAATCAGCCCCAGCATTTT.

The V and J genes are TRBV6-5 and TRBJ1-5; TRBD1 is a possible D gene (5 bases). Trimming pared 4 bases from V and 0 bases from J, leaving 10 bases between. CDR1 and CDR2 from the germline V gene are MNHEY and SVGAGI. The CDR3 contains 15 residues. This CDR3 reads CASSFSGFSNQPQHF. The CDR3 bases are TGTGCCAGCAGTTTCTCAGGGTTTAGCAATCAGCCCCAGCATTTT.

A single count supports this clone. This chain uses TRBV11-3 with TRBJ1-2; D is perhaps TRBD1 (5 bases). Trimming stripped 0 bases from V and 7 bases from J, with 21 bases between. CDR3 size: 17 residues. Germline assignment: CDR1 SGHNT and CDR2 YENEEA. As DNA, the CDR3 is TGTGCCAGCAGCTTAGACCCGTGGGACTGGGGTTTTGGTGGCTACACCTTC. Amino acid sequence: CASSLDPWDWGFGGYTF.

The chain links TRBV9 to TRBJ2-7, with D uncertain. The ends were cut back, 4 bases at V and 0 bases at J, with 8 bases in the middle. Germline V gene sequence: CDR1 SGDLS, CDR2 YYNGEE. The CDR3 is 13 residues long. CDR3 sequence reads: CASSLNPSYEQYF. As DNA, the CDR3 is TGTGCCAGCAGCCTCAACCCCTCCTACGAGCAGTACTTC.

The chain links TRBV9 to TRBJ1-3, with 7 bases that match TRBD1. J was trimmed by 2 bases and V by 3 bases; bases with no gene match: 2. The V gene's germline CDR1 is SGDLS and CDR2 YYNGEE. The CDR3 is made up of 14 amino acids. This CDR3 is CASSDGQAGNTIYF. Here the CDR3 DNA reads TGTGCCAGCAGCGACGGACAGGCTGGAAACACCATATATTTT.

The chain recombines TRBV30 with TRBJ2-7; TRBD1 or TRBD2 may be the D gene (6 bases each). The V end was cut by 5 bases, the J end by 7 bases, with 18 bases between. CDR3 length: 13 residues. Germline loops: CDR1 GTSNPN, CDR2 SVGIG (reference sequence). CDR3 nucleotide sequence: TGTGCCTGGGAGGGGGGTGCGCTACGGGAGCAGTACTTC. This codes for CAWEGGALREQYF.

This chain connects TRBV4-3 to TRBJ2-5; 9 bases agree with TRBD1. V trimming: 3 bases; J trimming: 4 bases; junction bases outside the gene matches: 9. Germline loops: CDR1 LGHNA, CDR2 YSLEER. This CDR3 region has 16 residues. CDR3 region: CASSQGIDRGRETQYF. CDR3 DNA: TGCGCCAGCAGCCAGGGAATCGACAGGGGGAGAGAGACCCAGTACTTC.

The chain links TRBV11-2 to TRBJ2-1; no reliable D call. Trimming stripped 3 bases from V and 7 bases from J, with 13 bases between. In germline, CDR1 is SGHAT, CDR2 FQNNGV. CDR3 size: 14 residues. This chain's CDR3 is CASSFQRFKNEQFF. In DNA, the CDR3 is TGTGCCAGCAGCTTCCAGCGCTTCAAGAATGAGCAGTTCTTC.

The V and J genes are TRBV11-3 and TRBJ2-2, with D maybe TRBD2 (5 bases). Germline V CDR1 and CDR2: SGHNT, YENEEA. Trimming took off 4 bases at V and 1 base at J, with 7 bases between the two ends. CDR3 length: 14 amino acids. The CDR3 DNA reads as TGTGCCAGCAGCTATAGCGTGAACACCGGGGAGCTGTTTTTT. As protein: CASSYSVNTGELFF.

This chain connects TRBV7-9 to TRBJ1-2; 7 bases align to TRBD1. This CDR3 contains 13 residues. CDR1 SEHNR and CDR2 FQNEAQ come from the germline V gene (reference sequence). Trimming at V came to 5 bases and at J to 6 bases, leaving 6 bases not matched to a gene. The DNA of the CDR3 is TGTGCCAGCAGCAGAGACAGGGCTGATGGCTACACCTTC. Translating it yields CASSRDRADGYTF.

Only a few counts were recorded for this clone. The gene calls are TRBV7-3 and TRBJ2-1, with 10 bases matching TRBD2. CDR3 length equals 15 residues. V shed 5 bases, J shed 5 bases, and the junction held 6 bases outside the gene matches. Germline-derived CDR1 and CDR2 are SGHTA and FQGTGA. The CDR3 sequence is CASSPQAGGDNEQFF. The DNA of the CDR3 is TGTGCCAGCAGCCCCCAAGCGGGAGGGGACAATGAGCAGTTCTTC. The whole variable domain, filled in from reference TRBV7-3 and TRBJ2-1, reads GAGVSQTPSNKVTEKGKYVELRCDPISGHTALYWYRQSLGQGPEFLIYFQGTGAADDSGLPNDRFFAVRPEGSVSTLKIQRTERGDSAVYLCASSPQAGGDNEQFFGPGTRLTVL.

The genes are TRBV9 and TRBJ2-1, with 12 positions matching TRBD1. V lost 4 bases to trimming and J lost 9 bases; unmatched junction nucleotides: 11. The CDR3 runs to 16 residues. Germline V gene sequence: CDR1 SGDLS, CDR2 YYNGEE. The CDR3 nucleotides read TGTGCCAGCAGCTTTTCACCGGGACAGGGGGCCATTGAGCAGTTCTTC. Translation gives CASSFSPGQGAIEQFF.

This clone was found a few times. The CDR3 DNA reads TGTGCCAGCAGCTTAGCGGGTCCGGGTGAAGCTTTCTTT. It yields the protein CASSLAGPGEAFF. The chain links TRBV7-2 to TRBJ1-1; D is undetermined. This CDR3 has 13 amino acids. Germline lookup yields CDR1 SGHTA and CDR2 FQGNSA. V lost 0 bases and J 7 bases, leaving 9 bases between the germline ends.

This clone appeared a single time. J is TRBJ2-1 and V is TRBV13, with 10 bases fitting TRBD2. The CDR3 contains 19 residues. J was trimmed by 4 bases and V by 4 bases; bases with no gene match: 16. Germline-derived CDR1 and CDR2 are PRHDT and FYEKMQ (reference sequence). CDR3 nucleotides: TGTGCCAGCAGCTCAATTAGTACGCCTAGCGGGAGAGGATACAATGAGCAGTTCTTC. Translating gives CASSSISTPSGRGYNEQFF. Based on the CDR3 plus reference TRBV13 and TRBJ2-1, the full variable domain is AAGVIQSPRHLIKEKRETATLKCYPIPRHDTVYWYQQGPGQDPQFLISFYEKMQSDKGSIPDRFSAQQFSDYHSELNMSSLELGDSALYFCASSSISTPSGRGYNEQFFGPGTRLTVL.

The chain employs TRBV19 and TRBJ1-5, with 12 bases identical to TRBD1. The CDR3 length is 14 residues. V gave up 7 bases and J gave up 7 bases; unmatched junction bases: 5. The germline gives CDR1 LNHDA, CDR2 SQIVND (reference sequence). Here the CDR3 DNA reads TGTGCCAGTACAGGGACAGGGGGCTGGCAGCCCCAGCATTTT. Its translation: CASTGTGGWQPQHF. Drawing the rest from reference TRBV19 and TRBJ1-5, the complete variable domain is DGGITQSPKYLFRKEGQNVTLSCEQNLNHDAMYWYRQDPGQGLRLIYYSQIVNDFQKGDIAEGYSVSREKKESFPLTVTSAQKNPTAFYLCASTGTGGWQPQHFGDGTRLSIL.

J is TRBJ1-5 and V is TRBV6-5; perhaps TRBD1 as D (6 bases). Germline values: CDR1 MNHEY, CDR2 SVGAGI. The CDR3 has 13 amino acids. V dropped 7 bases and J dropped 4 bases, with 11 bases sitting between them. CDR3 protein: CASTGGRNQPQHF. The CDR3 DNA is TGTGCCAGCACTGGGGGCCGGAATCAGCCCCAGCATTTT.

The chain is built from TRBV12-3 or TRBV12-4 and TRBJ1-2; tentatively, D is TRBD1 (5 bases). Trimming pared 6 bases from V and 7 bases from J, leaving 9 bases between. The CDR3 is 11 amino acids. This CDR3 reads CASRGVTGYTF. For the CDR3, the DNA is TGTGCCAGCAGGGGGGTGACTGGCTACACCTTC.

CDR3 in amino acids: CASSFREGVLNQPQHF. The DNA of the CDR3 is TGTGCCAGCAGCTTCCGTGAAGGGGTACTCAATCAGCCCCAGCATTTT. This sequence joins TRBV7-9 and TRBJ1-5, with a possible D match to TRBD1 (5 bases). This CDR3 has 16 amino acids. V lost 3 bases, J lost 3 bases, and 15 bases lay in between. Per germline, CDR1 SEHNR and CDR2 FQNEAQ (reference sequence).

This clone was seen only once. CDR3 amino acids: CASSYSKTSGLYEQYF. The CDR3 DNA reads TGTGCCAGCAGTTACTCAAAGACTAGCGGACTCTACGAGCAGTACTTC. The gene calls are TRBV6-5 and TRBJ2-7; 9 bases are shared with TRBD2. The V segment lost 0 bases and the J segment 3 bases; nucleotides outside the gene matches: 6. This CDR3 is 16 amino acids long. Germline V gene sequence: CDR1 MNHEY, CDR2 SVGAGI.

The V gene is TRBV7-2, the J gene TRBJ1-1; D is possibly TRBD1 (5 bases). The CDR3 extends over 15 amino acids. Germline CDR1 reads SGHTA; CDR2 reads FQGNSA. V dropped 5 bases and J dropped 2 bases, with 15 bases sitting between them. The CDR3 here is CASSSYRSSNTEAFF. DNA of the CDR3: TGTGCCAGCAGCAGCTACAGGTCCTCTAACACTGAAGCTTTCTTT.